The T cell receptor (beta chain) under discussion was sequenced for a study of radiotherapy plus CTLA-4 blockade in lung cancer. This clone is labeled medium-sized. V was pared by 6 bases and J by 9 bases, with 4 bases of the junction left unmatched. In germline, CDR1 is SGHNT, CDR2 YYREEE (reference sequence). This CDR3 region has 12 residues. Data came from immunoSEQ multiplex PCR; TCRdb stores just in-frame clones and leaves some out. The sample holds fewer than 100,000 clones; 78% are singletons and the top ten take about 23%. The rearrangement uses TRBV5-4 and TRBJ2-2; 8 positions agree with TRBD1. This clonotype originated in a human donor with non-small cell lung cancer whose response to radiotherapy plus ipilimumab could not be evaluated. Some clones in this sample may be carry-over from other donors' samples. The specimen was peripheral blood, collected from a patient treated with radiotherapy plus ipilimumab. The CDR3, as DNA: TGTGCCAGCAACTACAGGGGGAGGGAGCTGTTTTTT. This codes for CASNYRGRELFF.